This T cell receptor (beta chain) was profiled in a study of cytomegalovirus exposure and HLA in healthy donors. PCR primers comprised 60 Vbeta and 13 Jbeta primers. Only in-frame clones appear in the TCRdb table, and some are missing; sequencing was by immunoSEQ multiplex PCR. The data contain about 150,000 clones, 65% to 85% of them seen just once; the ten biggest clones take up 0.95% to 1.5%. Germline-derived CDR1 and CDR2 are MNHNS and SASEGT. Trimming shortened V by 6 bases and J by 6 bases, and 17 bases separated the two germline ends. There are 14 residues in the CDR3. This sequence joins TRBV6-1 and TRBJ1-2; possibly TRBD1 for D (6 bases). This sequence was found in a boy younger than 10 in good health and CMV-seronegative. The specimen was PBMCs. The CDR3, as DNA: TGTGCCAGCAGCCGACAGGACTTAAAGCATGGCTACACCTTC. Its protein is CASSRQDLKHGYTF.